The sequence of this TCR beta chain was determined in a study of technical replicates of blood from several donors. Clones were read by immunoSEQ multiplex PCR, and TCRdb kept only the in-frame ones, dropping some. This table has under 80,000 clones, about 90% appearing once. J lost 5 bases, V lost 4 bases, and 4 bases had no gene match. The germline CDR1 and CDR2 sequences are ENHRY and SYGVKD. CDR3 length: 14 residues. The sequencing input was T cells isolated from PBMCs. The chain carries TRBV10-3 and TRBJ2-3; 9 positions agree with TRBD2. The source of this sequence is a human donor in good health. Some clones in this sample may be carry-over from other donors' samples. CDR3: CAISVVAGEDTQYF. DNA of the CDR3: TGTGCCATCAGTGTAGTAGCGGGAGAAGATACGCAGTATTTT.